This T cell receptor beta chain was identified in a study of early T cells in non-severe SARS-CoV-2 infection. Study background: Sequenced material consisted of bulk RNA (from unsorted whole blood), and chains were unpaired.

Each cDNA molecule carried a unique molecular identifier. TCRdb ran MiXCR on the 5' RACE reads and lists one entry per CDR3 protein. The table lists 50,000 to 60,000 distinct CDR3 sequences, around 10% of them singletons. Germline V gene lookup returns CDR1 MNHEY and CDR2 SMNVEV (reference sequence). The CDR3 has 12 amino acids. Trimming cost V 11 bases and J 4 bases, with 11 bases left between them. The sample holds many counts of this clonotype. This sample comprised whole blood, obtained at baseline. The chain carries TRBV27 and TRBJ2-2; D might be TRBD1 (5 bases). The receptor comes from an adult who was a healthcare worker with PCR-confirmed SARS-CoV-2 infection or an uninfected control (not recorded which). The CDR3 spells CAPSQGTGELFF. CDR3 DNA sequence: TGTGCCCCATCCCAGGGCACCGGGGAGCTGTTTTTT.